This T cell receptor beta chain was found in a study of blood T cells in healthy people across ages. In the study overall: Template switching retrieved approximately one barcoded beta molecule for each two T cells.

CDR3 length: 12 residues. Germline CDR1 DFQATT, CDR2 SNEGSKA (reference sequence). Ten milliliters of peripheral blood were drawn from each donor. The authors extracted at least 5 micrograms of total RNA per sample. Through a sample-barcoded 5' primer and a J-beta primer mix, a second PCR was run for roughly 6 to 12 cycles. TCRdb re-called the 5' RACE reads with MiXCR, one entry per CDR3 protein. The data contain about 1.1 million distinct CDR3 sequences, around two fifths of them singletons. This clonotype appeared once. Its specificity is not known. Points from the study as a whole: A strong correlation was seen between TCR beta diversity and naive T cell percentage.

This TCR came from a man aged 18 to 29 in good health. The specimen was blood. The chain joins TRBV20-1 to TRBJ1-5, with D possibly being TRBD1 (5 bases). The CDR3 sequence is CRHDSSNQPQHF. CDR3 bases: TGCAGGCACGACAGTAGCAATCAGCCCCAGCATTTT.